This TCR beta chain was sequenced during a study of chemoradiotherapy in HPV16-positive cancers (dated by TCRdb to 2021 to 2024). In terms of the full investigation: Using functional T-cell assays on cells from two HPV16-positive patients, the researchers defined candidate HPV-specific T-cell clones and common TCR motifs. The study asked whether T-cell immunity to the HPV oncoproteins E6 and E7 changes during chemoradiotherapy and whether this immunity affects survival. The candidate HPV-specific TCRs and motifs were then tracked in TCR repertoires from 86 patients with HPV-related cancers.

Comments on this clone: Its target antigen remains unknown. Base qualities are not recorded, but no much larger clone differs from it by a single base.

As encoded in the germline V gene (reference sequence), CDR1 is LNHDA while CDR2 is SQIVND. Measured from the cysteine to the phenylalanine, the CDR3 is 14 residues long. Only the CDR3 DNA stays, 42 bases, in frame from base 1. V loses 1 base, J loses 4 bases, and the germline ends lie 7 bases apart. The research as a whole found: In HPV16-positive patients, expansion of HPV-responsive T cells during chemoradiotherapy was found to be associated with improved recurrence-free survival. The functional definition of HPV-specific T cells came from only two HPV16-positive patients, and the survival association was reported for HPV16-positive patients. Expansion of candidate HPV-specific clones and E7-related TCR motifs was observed in the tumor microenvironment during treatment, whereas no such expansion was observed for non-HPV-specific T cells.

Library generation was performed with the immunoSEQ multiplex PCR assay. This is the immuneACCESS table as TCRdb keeps it, with only in-frame sequences that have V and J called. A part of the clones is gone; compared with another copy, unresolved V genes explain less than half, and the rest is unexplained. In all, the sample holds some 14,000 clones, and around 77% of those were seen once. The ten largest clones capture approximately 1.3% of the sample. Because repertoires were sampled repeatedly during chemoradiotherapy, clonal expansion in the tumor microenvironment could be followed. Sample collection was performed from a patient who underwent chemoradiotherapy. Recombination joined TRBV19 with TRBJ2-2; the D gene assignment is ambiguous. This receptor was taken from a human donor with HPV-associated anogenital cancer. CDR3 region: CASSIAWGTGELFF. In nucleotide form, the sequence is TGTGCCAGTAGTATAGCGTGGGGCACCGGGGAGCTGTTTTTT. Reference TRBV19 and TRBJ2-2 genes cover what lies past the CDR3, so the full variable domain is DGGITQSPKYLFRKEGQNVTLSCEQNLNHDAMYWYRQDPGQGLRLIYYSQIVNDFQKGDIAEGYSVSREKKESFPLTVTSAQKNPTAFYLCASSIAWGTGELFFGEGSRLTVL.